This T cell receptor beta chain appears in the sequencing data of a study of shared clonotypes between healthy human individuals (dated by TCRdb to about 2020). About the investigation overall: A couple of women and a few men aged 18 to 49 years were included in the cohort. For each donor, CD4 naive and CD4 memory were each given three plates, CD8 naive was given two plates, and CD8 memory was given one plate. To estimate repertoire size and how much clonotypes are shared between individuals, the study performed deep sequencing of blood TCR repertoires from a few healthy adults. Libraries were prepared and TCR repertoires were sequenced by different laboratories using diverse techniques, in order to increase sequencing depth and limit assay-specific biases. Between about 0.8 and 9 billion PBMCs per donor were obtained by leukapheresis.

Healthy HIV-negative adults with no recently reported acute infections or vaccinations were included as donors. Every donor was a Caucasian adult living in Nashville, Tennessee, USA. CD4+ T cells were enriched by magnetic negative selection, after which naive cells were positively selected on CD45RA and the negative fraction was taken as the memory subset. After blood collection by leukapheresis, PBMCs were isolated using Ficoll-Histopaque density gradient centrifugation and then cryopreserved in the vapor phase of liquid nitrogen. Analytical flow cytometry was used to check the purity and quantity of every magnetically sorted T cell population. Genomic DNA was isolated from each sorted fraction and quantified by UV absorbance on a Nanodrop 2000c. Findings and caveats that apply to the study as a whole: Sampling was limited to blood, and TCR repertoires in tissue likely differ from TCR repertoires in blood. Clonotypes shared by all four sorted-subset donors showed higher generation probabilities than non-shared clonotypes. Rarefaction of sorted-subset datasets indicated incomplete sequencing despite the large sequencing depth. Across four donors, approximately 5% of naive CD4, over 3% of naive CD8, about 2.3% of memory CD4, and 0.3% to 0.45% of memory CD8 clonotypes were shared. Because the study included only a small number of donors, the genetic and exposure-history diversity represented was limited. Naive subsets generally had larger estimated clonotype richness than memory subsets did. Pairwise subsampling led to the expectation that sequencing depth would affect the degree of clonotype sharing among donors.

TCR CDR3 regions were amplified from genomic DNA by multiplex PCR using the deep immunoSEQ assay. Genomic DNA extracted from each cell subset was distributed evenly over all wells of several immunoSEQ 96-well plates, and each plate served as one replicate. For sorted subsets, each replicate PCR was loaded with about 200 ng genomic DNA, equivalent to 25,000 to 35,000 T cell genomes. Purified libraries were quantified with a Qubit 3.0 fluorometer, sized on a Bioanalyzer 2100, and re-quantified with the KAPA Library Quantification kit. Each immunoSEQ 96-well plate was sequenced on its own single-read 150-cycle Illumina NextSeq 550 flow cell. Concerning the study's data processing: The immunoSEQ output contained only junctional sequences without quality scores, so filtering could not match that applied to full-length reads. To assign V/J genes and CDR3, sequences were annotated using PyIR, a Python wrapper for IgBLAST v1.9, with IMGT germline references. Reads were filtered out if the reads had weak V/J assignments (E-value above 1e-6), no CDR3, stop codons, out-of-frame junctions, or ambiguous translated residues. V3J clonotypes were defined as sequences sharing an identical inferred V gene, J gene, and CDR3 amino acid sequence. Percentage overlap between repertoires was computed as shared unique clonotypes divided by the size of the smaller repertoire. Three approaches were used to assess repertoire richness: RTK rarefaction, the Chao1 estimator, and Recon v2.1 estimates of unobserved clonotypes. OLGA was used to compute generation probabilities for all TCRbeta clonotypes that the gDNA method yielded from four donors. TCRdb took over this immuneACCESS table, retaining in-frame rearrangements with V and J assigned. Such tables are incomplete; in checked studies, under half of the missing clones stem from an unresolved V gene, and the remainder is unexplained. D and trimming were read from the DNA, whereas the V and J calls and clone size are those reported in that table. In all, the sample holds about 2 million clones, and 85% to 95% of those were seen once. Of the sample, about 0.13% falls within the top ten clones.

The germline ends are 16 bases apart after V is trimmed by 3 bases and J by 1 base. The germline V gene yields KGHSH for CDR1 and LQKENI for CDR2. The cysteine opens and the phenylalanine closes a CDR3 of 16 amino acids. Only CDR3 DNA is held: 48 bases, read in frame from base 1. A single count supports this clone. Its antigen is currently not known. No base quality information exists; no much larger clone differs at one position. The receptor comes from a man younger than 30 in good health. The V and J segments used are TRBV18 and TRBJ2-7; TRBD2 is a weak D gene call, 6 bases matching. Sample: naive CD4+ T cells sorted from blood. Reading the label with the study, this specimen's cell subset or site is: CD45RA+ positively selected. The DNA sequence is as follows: TGTGCCAGCTCACCTACGATCCAGGGAGGTTCCTACGAGCAGTACTTC. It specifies CASSPTIQGGSYEQYF.